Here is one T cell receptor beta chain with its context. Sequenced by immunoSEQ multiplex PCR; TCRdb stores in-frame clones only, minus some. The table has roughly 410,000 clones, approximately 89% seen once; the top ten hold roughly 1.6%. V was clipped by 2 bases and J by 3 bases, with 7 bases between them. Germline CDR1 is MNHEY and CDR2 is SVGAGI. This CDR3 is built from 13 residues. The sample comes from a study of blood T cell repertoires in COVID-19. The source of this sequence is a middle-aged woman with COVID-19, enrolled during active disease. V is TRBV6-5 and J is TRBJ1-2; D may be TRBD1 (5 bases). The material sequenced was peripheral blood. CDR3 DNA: TGTGCCAGCAGTTACGGGGCGGACTATGGCTACACCTTC. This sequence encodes CASSYGADYGYTF.